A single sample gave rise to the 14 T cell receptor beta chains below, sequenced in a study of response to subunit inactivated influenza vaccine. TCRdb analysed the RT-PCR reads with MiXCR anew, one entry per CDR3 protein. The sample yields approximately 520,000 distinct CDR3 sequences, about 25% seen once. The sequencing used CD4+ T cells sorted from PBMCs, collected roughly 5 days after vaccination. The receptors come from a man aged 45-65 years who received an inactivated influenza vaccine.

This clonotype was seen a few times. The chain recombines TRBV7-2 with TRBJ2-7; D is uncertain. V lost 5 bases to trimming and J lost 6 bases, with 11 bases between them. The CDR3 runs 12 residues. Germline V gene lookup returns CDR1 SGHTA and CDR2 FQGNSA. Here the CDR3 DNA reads TGTGCCAGCAGCACCACCCTCTCCGAGCAGTACTTC. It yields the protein CASSTTLSEQYF.

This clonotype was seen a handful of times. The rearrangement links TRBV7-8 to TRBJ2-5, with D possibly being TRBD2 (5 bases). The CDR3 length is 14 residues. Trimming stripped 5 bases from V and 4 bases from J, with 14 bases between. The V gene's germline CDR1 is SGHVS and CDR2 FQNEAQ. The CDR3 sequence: CASSALVAGETQYF. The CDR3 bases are TGTGCCAGCAGCGCACTAGTGGCCGGAGAGACCCAGTACTTC.

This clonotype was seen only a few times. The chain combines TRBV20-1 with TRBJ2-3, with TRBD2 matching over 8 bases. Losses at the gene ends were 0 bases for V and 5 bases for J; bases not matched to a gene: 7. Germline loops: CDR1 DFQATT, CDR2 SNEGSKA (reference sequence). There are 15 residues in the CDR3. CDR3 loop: CSARDGGGLGDTQYF. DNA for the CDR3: TGCAGTGCTAGAGATGGCGGGGGGCTGGGAGATACGCAGTATTTT.

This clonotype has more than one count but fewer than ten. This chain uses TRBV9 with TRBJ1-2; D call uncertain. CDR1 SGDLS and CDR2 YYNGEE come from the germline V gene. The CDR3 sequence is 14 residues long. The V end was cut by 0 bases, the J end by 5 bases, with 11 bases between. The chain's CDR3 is CASSVEGLGYGYTF. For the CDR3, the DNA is TGTGCCAGCAGCGTAGAGGGTTTGGGGTATGGCTACACCTTC.

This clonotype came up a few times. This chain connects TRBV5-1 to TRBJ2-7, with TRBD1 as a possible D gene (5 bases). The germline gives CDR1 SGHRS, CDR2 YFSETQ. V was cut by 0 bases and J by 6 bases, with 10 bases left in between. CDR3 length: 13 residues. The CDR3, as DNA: TGCGCCAGCAGCTTGGAGACAGCAAGCGAGCAGTACTTC. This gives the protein CASSLETASEQYF.

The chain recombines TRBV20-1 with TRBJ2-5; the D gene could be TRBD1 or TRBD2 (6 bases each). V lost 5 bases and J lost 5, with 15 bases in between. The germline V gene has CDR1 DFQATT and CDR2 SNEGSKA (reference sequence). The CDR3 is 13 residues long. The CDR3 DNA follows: TGCAGTGCTCGCCCCGGGGGCCGGGAGACCCAGTACTTC. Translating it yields CSARPGGRETQYF.

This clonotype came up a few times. The chain's CDR3 is CASSGLGDSYNEQFF. As DNA, the CDR3 is TGTGCCAGCAGTGGTCTTGGGGACTCATACAATGAGCAGTTCTTC. The V gene is TRBV6-1, the J gene TRBJ2-1; tentatively, D is TRBD2 (6 bases). Trimming removed 4 bases at V and 4 bases at J, with 14 bases between. The CDR3 has 15 residues. Germline CDR1 and CDR2: MNHNS and SASEGT.

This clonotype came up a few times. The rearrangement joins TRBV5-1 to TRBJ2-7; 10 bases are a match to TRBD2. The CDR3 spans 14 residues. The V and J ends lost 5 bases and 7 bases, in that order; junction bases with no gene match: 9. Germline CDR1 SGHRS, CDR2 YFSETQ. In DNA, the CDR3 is TGCGCCAGCAGAGAGACTAGCGGGTCCCAAGAGCAGTACTTC. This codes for CASRETSGSQEQYF.

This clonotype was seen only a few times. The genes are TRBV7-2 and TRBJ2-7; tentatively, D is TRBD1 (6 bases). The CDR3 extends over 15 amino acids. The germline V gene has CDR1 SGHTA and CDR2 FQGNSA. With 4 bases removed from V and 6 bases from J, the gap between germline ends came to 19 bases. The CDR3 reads CASSYGTSITGEQYF. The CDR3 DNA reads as TGTGCCAGCAGCTACGGGACATCCATCACGGGCGAGCAGTACTTC.

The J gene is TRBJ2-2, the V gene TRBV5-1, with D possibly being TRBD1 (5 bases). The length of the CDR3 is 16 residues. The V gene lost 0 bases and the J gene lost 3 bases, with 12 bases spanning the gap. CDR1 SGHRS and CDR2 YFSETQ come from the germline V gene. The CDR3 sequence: CASSLVTDRYTGELFF. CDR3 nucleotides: TGCGCCAGCAGCTTGGTTACCGACAGATACACCGGGGAGCTGTTTTTT.

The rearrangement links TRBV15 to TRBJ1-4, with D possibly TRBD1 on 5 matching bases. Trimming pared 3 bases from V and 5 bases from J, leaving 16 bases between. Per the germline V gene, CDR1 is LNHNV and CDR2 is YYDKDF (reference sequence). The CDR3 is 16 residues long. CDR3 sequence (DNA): TGTGCCACCAGCAGGGACCGCGGGGGAGTAAATGAAAAACTGTTTTTT. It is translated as CATSRDRGGVNEKLFF.

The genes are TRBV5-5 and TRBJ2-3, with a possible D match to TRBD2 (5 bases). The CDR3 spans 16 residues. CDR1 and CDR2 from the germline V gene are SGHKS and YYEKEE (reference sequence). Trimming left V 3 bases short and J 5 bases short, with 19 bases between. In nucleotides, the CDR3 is TGTGCCAGCAGCTCGGGGATGACGCTTACCGTAGATACGCAGTATTTT. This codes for CASSSGMTLTVDTQYF.

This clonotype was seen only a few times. The CDR3 protein is CSVPPERGRRGRDTQYF. Here the CDR3 DNA reads TGCAGCGTTCCCCCAGAGCGAGGTCGCAGGGGGAGGGATACGCAGTATTTT. V gene TRBV29-1 combines with J gene TRBJ2-3; weak D call: TRBD1 (7 bases). CDR3 length equals 17 residues. Per germline, CDR1 SQVTM and CDR2 ANQGSEA. Trimming took off 5 bases at V and 6 bases at J, with 27 bases between the two ends.

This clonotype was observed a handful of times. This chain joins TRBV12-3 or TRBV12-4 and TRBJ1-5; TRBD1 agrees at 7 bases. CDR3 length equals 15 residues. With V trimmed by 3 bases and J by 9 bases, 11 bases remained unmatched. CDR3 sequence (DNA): TGTGCCAGCAGTTTCAGTCAGGGGGTCCTGGGGCCCCAGCATTTT. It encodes CASSFSQGVLGPQHF.